The entry below gives a single TCR beta chain sequence along with its context. Its antigen is as yet unknown. Both 60 Vbeta primers and 13 Jbeta primers went into the PCR. The data were produced by immunoSEQ multiplex PCR, yet TCRdb's version contains in-frame clones alone and is incomplete. There are some 48,000 clones in the sample; around three quarters occur only once, and 8.1% lies in the top ten. Germline assignment: CDR1 SGHVS and CDR2 FNYEAQ. This CDR3 has 13 amino acids. V lost 5 bases to trimming and J lost 3 bases, with 10 bases between them. The sample belongs to a study of cytomegalovirus exposure and HLA in healthy donors. Study results and limitations: It was only CMV serostatus that was available as immune exposure information. There were several of the most significant clusters that appeared linked to common viral pathogens in a later analysis.

The source of this sequence is a man aged 25 to 40 in good health and CMV-seropositive. The sample taken for sequencing was PBMCs. The rearrangement uses TRBV7-6 and TRBJ1-2; TRBD1 is a possible D gene (6 bases). The DNA of the CDR3 is TGTGCCAGCAGCCCTCGACAGGACTATGGCTACACCTTC. The encoded protein is CASSPRQDYGYTF. Looking up the rest from reference TRBV7-6 and TRBJ1-2 gives the full variable domain: GAGVSQSPRYKVTKRGQDVALRCDPISGHVSLYWYRQALGQGPEFLTYFNYEAQQDKSGLPNDRFSAERPEGSISTLTIQRTEQRDSAMYRCASSPRQDYGYTFGSGTRLTVV.